This entry lists 15 T cell receptor beta chains sequenced from one sample in a study of cytomegalovirus exposure and HLA in healthy donors. The PCR employed 60 Vbeta primers together with 13 Jbeta primers. The protocol was immunoSEQ multiplex PCR, while the TCRdb copy is restricted to in-frame clones and leaves out a portion. The data contain 85,000 to 100,000 clones, approximately 81% of them seen just once; the ten biggest clones take up more than 2.5%. The sequenced sample consisted of PBMCs. The source of these receptors is a male donor in good health and CMV-seropositive.

Worth noting for this clone: Other DNA sequences in the same sample also yield this CDR3. The chain carries TRBV4-1 and TRBJ1-5; D ambiguous. The CDR3 has 13 residues. The germline V and J ends were trimmed by 0 bases and 6 bases, with 6 bases remaining between them. Germline lookup yields CDR1 MGHRA and CDR2 YSYEKL. Here the CDR3 DNA reads TGCGCCAGCAGCCAAGACGAGGCTCAGCCCCAGCATTTT. Translation: CASSQDEAQPQHF.

The gene calls are TRBV30 and TRBJ1-1; no firm D call. Trimming left V 5 bases short and J 2 bases short, with 9 bases between. Looked up from germline, CDR1 is GTSNPN and CDR2 is SVGIG (reference sequence). This CDR3 contains 12 residues. The CDR3: CAWDNLNTEAFF. DNA of the CDR3: TGTGCCTGGGATAACTTAAACACTGAAGCTTTCTTT.

The V gene is TRBV10-1, the J gene TRBJ1-5; 7 bases agree with TRBD1. From germline, CDR1 is WNHNN and CDR2 SYGVQD (reference sequence). The CDR3 contains 15 residues. With 5 bases clipped from V and 11 bases from J, the junction kept 15 bases outside the gene matches. CDR3 region: CASSSDRDPFRAQHF. The CDR3 DNA reads TGCGCCAGCAGTAGCGACAGGGACCCCTTTCGGGCCCAGCATTTT.

The chain couples TRBV4-2 to TRBJ2-1, with 8 bases lining up with TRBD2. Germline-derived CDR1 and CDR2 are LGHNA and YNFKEQ. The CDR3 is made up of 14 amino acids. V lost 0 bases to trimming and J lost 8 bases; unmatched junction nucleotides: 3. CDR3 region: CASSQETSEDEQFF. The CDR3 coding sequence is TGTGCCAGCAGCCAAGAGACTAGCGAGGATGAGCAGTTCTTC.

This sequence joins TRBV5-1 and TRBJ2-2; 9 positions agree with TRBD2. Germline CDR1 is SGHRS and CDR2 is YFSETQ. V gave up 4 bases and J gave up 3 bases; unmatched junction bases: 7. The CDR3 is 16 residues long. The CDR3 is CASSPRIAGDTGELFF. The DNA for the CDR3 is TGCGCCAGCAGCCCCCGGATAGCGGGGGACACCGGGGAGCTGTTTTTT.

The chain is built from TRBV30 and TRBJ1-3, with a weak D call TRBD1 (5 bases). The germline CDR1 and CDR2 sequences are GTSNPN and SVGIG (reference sequence). The CDR3 covers 15 residues. V was shortened by 5 bases and J by 1 base, with 15 bases between the two germline ends. The CDR3 nucleotides are TGTGCCTGGGGAGGCGGGGCCAGGTCTGGAAACACCATATATTTT. It yields the protein CAWGGGARSGNTIYF. Using reference TRBV30 and TRBJ1-3 for the parts outside the CDR3, the full variable domain is SQTIHQWPATLVQPVGSPLSLECTVEGTSNPNLYWYRQAAGRGLQLLFYSVGIGQISSEVPQNLSASRPQDRQFILSSKKLLLSDSGFYLCAWGGGARSGNTIYFGEGSWLTVV.

The J gene is TRBJ1-2, the V gene TRBV5-1, with TRBD1 matching over 10 bases. Germline V gene data show CDR1 as SGHRS and CDR2 as YFSETQ. V was pared by 0 bases and J by 4 bases, with 3 bases of the junction left unmatched. CDR3 length equals 15 residues. CDR3 protein: CASSLVGTGVYGYTF. The CDR3 DNA sequence: TGCGCCAGCAGCTTGGTTGGGACAGGGGTCTATGGCTACACCTTC.

V gene TRBV9 combines with J gene TRBJ2-2; possible D gene TRBD1, 6 bases. This CDR3 contains 16 residues. Deletions cut 1 base from V and 1 base from J, with 11 bases between. Germline V gene lookup returns CDR1 SGDLS and CDR2 YYNGEE. This chain's CDR3 is CASSVTLTGNTGELFF. CDR3 nucleotide sequence: TGTGCCAGCAGCGTAACCCTGACAGGGAACACCGGGGAGCTGTTTTTT.

The rearrangement joins TRBV5-1 to TRBJ1-3, with a tentative D call TRBD1 (6 bases). Germline values: CDR1 SGHRS, CDR2 YFSETQ. Deletions cut 5 bases from V and 3 bases from J, with 15 bases between. There are 15 residues in the CDR3. Here the CDR3 DNA reads TGCGCCAGCAGTTCCCTTGGGACAAGTGGAAACACCATATATTTT. The encoded protein is CASSSLGTSGNTIYF.

The chain couples TRBV7-9 to TRBJ2-7; TRBD1 agrees at 8 bases. With V trimmed by 5 bases and J by 3 bases, 6 bases remained unmatched. The CDR3 is 14 residues long. Germline loops: CDR1 SEHNR, CDR2 FQNEAQ (reference sequence). CDR3 nucleotides: TGTGCCAGCAGCCCCCCGACAGGGGACTACGAGCAGTACTTC. It is translated as CASSPPTGDYEQYF. The full variable domain, rest sourced from reference TRBV7-9 and TRBJ2-7, is DTGVSQNPRHKITKRGQNVTFRCDPISEHNRLYWYRQTLGQGPEFLTYFQNEAQLEKSRLLSDRFSAERPKGSFSTLEIQRTEQGDSAMYLCASSPPTGDYEQYFGPGTRLTVT.

V and J are TRBV11-1 and TRBJ2-5; possibly TRBD2 for D (6 bases). The CDR3 contains 16 residues. With 5 bases removed from V and 0 bases from J, the gap between germline ends came to 16 bases. Per the germline V gene, CDR1 is SGHAT and CDR2 is FQDESV (reference sequence). The CDR3 loop reads CASSRVGTAYQETQYF. CDR3 in DNA: TGTGCCAGCAGCCGCGTAGGGACTGCGTACCAAGAGACCCAGTACTTC.

The chain combines TRBV7-9 with TRBJ1-3, with 9 bases fitting TRBD1. The length of the CDR3 is 15 residues. CDR1 SEHNR and CDR2 FQNEAQ come from the germline V gene (reference sequence). With 5 bases clipped from V and 3 bases from J, the junction kept 5 bases outside the gene matches. The CDR3 DNA sequence: TGTGCCAGCAGCCTAGGGACAGGGAATGGAAACACCATATATTTT. It is translated as CASSLGTGNGNTIYF.

The rearrangement links TRBV29-1 to TRBJ2-7, with a possible D match to TRBD2 (5 bases). With 3 bases removed from V and 7 bases from J, the gap between germline ends came to 7 bases. This CDR3 has 10 amino acids. From germline, CDR1 is SQVTM and CDR2 ANQGSEA. DNA for the CDR3: TGCAGCGTTGATACGGGGGAGCAGTACTTC. It codes for CSVDTGEQYF.

This clone was seen once. This chain connects TRBV7-3 to TRBJ2-1; 7 bases match TRBD1. The CDR3 runs to 14 residues. Unmatched junction bases numbered 5, after V lost 0 bases and J lost 9 bases. Looked up from germline, CDR1 is SGHTA and CDR2 is FQGTGA. CDR3 loop: CASSLTDYRGEQFF. The CDR3 DNA reads TGTGCCAGCAGCTTAACTGACTACAGGGGTGAGCAGTTCTTC.

CDR3 nucleotide sequence: TGTGCCAGCACCGCTCGAGGGGGGGCAGATACGCAGTATTTT. Translation: CASTARGGADTQYF. V is TRBV11-1 and J is TRBJ2-3, with a weak D call TRBD2 (7 bases). With 7 bases removed from V and 4 bases from J, the gap between germline ends came to 15 bases. Per germline, CDR1 SGHAT and CDR2 FQDESV (reference sequence). The CDR3 sequence is 14 residues long.